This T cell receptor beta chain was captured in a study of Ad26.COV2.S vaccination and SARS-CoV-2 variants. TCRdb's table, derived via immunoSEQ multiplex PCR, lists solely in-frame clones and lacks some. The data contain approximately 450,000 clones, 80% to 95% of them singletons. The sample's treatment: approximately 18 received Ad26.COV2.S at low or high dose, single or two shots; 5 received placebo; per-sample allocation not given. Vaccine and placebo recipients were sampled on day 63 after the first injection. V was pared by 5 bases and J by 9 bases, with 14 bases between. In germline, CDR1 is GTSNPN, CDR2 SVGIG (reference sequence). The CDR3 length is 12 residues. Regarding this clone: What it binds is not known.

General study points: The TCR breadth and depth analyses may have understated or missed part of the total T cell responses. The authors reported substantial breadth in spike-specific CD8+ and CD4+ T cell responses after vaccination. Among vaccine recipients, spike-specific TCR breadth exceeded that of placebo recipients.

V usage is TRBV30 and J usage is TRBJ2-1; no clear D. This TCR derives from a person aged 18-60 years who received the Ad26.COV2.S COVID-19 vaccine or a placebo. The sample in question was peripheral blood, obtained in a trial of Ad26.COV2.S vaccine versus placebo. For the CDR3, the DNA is TGTGCCTGGGCCCAGGTCAACGGTGAGCAGTTCTTC. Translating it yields CAWAQVNGEQFF.